The clone carrying this T cell receptor (beta chain) came up a few times. Amplification of TCR beta CDR3 regions was performed using RNA transcripts as template. Carried out on the TCR CDR3, a first-round RT-PCR used the HTBI primer set. Each CDR3 protein gets one entry after TCRdb re-called the multiplex PCR reads with MiXCR. The profile shows roughly 700,000 distinct CDR3 sequences, 14% of them singletons. The sample comes from a study of T cells in Graves' hyperthyroidism and ophthalmopathy. The V segment lost 4 bases and the J segment 6 bases; nucleotides outside the gene matches: 15. Germline V CDR1 and CDR2: SGDLS, YYNGEE. This CDR3 region has 18 residues.

The gene calls are TRBV9 and TRBJ2-2, with TRBD2 identical over 10 bases. The receptor comes from a woman between 18 and 29 years old with Graves' hyperthyroidism. Sequencing was done on a sample of blood. The CDR3, as DNA: TGTGCCAGCAGCAACGGTATAAAGCGGGAGGGCCAAGCCGGGGAGCTGTTTTTT. Its protein is CASSNGIKREGQAGELFF.